This T cell receptor (beta chain) is drawn from a study of T cell repertoires in cytomegalovirus infection. Across the study: Through public TCR beta signatures, both CMV infection and matching HLA type were indicated.

From the reads, TCRdb called clonotypes with MiXCR, one entry per CDR3 protein. This table has 360,000 or so distinct CDR3 sequences, approximately 30% appearing once. As regards this clonotype: The antigen remains unidentified.

Deletions cut 4 bases from V and 13 bases from J, with 17 bases between. In germline, CDR1 is MNHEY, CDR2 SMNVEV (reference sequence). This CDR3 spans 13 amino acids. The sequence came from a human donor in good health (CMV status not recorded). Some clones in this sample may be carry-over from other donors' samples. Sequenced material: cultured PBMCs, taken from culture after CMV antigen stimulation. J is TRBJ1-5 and V is TRBV27; D possibly corresponds to TRBD1 (5 bases). The chain's CDR3 is CASSSLRQSNQHF. The CDR3 DNA reads as TGTGCCAGCAGTTCACTAAGACAGAGCAATCAGCATTTT.